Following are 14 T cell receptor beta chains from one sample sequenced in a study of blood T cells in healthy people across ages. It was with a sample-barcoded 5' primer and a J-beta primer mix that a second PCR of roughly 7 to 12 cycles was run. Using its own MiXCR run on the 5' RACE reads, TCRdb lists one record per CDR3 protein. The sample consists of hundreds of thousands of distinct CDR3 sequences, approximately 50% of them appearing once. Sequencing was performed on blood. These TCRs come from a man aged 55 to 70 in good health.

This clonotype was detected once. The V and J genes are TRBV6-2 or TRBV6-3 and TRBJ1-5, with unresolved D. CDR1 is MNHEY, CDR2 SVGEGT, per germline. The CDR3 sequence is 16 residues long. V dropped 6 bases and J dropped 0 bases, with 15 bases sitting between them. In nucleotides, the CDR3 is TGTGCCAGCAGGACGTGGCCGGCCAGTAGCAATCAGCCCCAGCATTTT. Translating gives CASRTWPASSNQPQHF.

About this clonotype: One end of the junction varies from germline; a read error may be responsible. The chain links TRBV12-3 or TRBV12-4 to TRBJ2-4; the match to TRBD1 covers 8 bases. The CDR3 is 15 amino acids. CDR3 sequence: CASSDRVLAKNIQHF. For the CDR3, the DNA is TGTGCCAGCTCGGACAGGGTACTAGCCAAAAACATTCAGCACTTC.

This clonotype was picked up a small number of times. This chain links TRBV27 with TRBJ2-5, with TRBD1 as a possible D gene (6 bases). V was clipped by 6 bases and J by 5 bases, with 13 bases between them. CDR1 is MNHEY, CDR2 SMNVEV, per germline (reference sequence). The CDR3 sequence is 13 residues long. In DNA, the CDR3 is TGTGCCAGCAGCACTGACAGGAGGGAGACCCAGTACTTC. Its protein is CASSTDRRETQYF.

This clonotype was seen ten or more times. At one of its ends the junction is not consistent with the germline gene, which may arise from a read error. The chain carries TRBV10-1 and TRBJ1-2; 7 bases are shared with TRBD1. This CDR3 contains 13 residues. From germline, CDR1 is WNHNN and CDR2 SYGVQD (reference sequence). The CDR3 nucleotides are TGTGCCAGCAGCCCCGGGACAGCCTATGGCTACACCTTC. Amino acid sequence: CASSPGTAYGYTF.

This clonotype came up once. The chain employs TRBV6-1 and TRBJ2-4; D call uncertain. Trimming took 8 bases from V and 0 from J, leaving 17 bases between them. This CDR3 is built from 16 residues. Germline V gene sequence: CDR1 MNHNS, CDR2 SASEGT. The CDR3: CASYEKGRLAKNIQYF. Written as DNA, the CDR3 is TGTGCCAGCTATGAGAAAGGCAGACTAGCCAAAAACATTCAGTACTTC.

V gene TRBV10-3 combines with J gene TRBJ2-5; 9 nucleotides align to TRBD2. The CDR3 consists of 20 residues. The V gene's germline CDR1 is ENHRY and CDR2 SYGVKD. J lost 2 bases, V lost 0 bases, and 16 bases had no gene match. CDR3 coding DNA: TGTGCCATCAGTGAGTCTGCCAGCGGGGGGTTCGATGGCGTGCAAGAGACCCAGTACTTC. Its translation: CAISESASGGFDGVQETQYF.

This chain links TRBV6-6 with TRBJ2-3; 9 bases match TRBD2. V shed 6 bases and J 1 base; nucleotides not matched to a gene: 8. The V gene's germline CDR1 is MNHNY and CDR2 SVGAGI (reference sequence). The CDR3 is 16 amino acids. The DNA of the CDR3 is TGTGCCAGCAGACGTCCGCCTAGCGGGGGCACAGATACGCAGTATTTT. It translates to CASRRPPSGGTDTQYF.

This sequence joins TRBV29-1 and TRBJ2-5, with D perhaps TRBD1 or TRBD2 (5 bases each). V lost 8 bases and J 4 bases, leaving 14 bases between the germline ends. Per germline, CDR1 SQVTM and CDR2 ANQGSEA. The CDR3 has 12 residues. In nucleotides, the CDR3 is TGCAGCTCGGGAACAGGCAGAGAGACCCAGTACTTC. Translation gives CSSGTGRETQYF.

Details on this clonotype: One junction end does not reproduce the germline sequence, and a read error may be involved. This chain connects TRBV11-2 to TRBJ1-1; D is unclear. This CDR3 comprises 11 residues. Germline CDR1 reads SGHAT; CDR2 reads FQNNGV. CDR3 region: CAGSPRTEAFF. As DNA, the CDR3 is TGTGCCGGCAGCCCCCGCACTGAAGCTTTCTTT.

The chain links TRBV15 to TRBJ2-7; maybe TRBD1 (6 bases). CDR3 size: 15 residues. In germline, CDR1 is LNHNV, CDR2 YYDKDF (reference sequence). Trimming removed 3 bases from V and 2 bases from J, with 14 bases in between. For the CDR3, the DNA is TGTGCCACCAGCAGCCCCACGAGGGGGACCTACGAGCAGTACTTC. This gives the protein CATSSPTRGTYEQYF.

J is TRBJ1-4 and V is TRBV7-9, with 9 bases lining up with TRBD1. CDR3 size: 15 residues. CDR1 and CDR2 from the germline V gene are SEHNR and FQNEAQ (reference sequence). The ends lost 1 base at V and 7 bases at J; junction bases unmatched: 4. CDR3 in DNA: TGTGCCAGCAGCTTAGATGAGACAGGGGGTGAAAAACTGTTTTTT. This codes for CASSLDETGGEKLFF.

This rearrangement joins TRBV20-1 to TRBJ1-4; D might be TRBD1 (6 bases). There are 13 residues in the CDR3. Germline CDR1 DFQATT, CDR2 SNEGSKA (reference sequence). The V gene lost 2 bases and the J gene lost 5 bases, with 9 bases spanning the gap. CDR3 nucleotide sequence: TGCAGTGCTAGATGGACAGAGAATGAAAAACTGTTTTTT. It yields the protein CSARWTENEKLFF.

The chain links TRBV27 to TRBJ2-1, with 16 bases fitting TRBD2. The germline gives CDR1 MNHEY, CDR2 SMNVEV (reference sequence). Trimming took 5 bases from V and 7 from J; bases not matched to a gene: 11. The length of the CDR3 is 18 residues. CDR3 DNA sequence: TGTGCCAGCAGTAGACCCGGGACTAGCGGGGGGGCCAGGAATGAGCAGTTCTTC. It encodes CASSRPGTSGGARNEQFF.

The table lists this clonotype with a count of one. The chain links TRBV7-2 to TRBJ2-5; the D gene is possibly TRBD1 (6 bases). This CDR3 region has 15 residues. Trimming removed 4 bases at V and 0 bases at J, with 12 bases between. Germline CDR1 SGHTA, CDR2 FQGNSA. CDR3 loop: CASSSWGHNQETQYF. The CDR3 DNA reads TGTGCCAGCAGCTCTTGGGGACACAACCAAGAGACCCAGTACTTC.